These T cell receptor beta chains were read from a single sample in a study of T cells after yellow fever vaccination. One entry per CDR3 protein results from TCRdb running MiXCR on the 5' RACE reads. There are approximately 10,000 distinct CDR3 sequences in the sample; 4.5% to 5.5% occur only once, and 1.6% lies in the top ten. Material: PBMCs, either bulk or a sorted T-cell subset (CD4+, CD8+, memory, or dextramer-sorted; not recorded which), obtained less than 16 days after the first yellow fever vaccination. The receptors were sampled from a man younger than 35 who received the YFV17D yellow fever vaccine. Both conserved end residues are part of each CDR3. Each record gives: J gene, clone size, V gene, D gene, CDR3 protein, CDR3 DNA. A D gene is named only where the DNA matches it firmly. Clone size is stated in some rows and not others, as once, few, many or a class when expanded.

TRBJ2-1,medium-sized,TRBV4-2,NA,CASSQEGGLANFNEQFF,TGTGCCAGCAGCCAAGAAGGCGGGCTAGCAAATTTCAATGAGCAGTTCTTC
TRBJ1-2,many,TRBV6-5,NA,CASKARYGYTF,TGTGCCAGCAAGGCCCGCTATGGCTACACCTTC
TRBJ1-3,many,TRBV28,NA,CASSDPIRGLSGNTIYF,TGTGCCAGCAGTGACCCGATTAGAGGGTTATCGGGAAACACCATATATTTT
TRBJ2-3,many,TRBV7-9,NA,CASELDTQYF,TGTGCCAGTGAATTAGATACGCAGTATTTT
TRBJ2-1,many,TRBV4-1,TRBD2,CASSQEAAGGPGEQFF,TGCGCCAGCAGCCAAGAGGCAGCGGGGGGGCCTGGTGAGCAGTTCTTC
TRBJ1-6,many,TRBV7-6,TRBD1,CASSLEGGRGSPLHF,TGTGCCAGCAGCTTGGAAGGGGGCAGAGGTTCACCCCTCCACTTT
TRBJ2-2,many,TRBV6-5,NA,CASSYERYRVGTGELFF,TGTGCCAGCAGTTACGAACGGTACAGGGTCGGCACCGGGGAGCTGTTTTTT
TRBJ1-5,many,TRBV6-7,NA,CASSYSARTHQPQHF,TGTGCCAGCAGTTACAGTGCCCGGACCCATCAGCCCCAGCATTTT
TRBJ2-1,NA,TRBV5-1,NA,CASSPPDRYNEHFF,TGCGCCAGCAGCCCCCCAGACAGGTATAATGAGCATTTCTTC
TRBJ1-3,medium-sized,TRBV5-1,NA,CASSQRLGGISVGNTIYF,TGCGCCAGCAGCCAGAGGCTCGGCGGCATAAGTGTCGGGAACACCATATATTTT
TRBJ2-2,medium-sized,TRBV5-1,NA,CASSLTAQGNTGELFF,TGCGCCAGCAGCTTGACCGCCCAAGGGAACACCGGGGAGCTGTTTTTT
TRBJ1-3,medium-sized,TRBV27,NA,CASSLRGVAGNTIYF,TGTGCCAGCAGTTTAAGAGGGGTAGCTGGAAACACCATATATTTT
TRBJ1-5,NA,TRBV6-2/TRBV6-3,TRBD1,CARGQGIPNQPQHF,TGTGCCAGGGGACAGGGGATCCCCAATCAGCCCCAGCATTTT
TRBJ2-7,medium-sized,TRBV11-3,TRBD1,CASSLESGGEQYF,TGTGCCAGCAGCTTAGAGTCAGGGGGCGAGCAGTACTTC
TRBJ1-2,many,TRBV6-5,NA,CASRPLRAQGIYGYTF,TGTGCCAGCAGGCCCCTCAGGGCTCAGGGGATATATGGCTACACCTTC